These 21 T cell receptor beta chains were sequenced from one sample in a study of breast tumors, draining lymph nodes, adjacent tissues. TCRdb reprocessed the multiplex PCR reads with MiXCR, giving one entry per CDR3 protein. The sample has tens of thousands of distinct CDR3 sequences; roughly three quarters are singletons. Sequencing used tumor-adjacent breast tissue. These receptors were taken from a female donor with breast cancer. Some clones in this sample may be carry-over from other donors' samples.

This chain uses TRBV12-3 or TRBV12-4 with TRBJ1-2; D may be TRBD1 (6 bases). The CDR3 loop spans 13 amino acids. V was clipped by 3 bases and J by 7 bases, with 12 bases between them. The CDR3 loop is CASSFGGPVGYTF. CDR3 nucleotide sequence: TGTGCCAGCAGTTTCGGGGGGCCCGTTGGCTACACCTTC.

The chain couples TRBV7-2 to TRBJ2-3; D not certain. Per germline, CDR1 SGHTA and CDR2 FQGNSA. The ends were cut back, 2 bases at V and 5 bases at J, with 5 bases in the middle. The CDR3 totals 12 residues. CDR3 sequence: CASSLNRDTQYF. For the CDR3, the DNA is TGTGCCAGCAGCTTAAATAGAGATACGCAGTATTTT.

This clonotype was detected once. V and J are TRBV20-1 and TRBJ2-1; 9 nucleotides line up with TRBD2. This CDR3 has 14 residues. CDR1 is DFQATT and CDR2 is SNEGSKA in the germline V gene (reference sequence). Germline trimming cut 1 base from V and 3 bases from J; bases unmatched to any gene: 1. CDR3 region: CSARASGDYNEQFF. Written as DNA, the CDR3 is TGCAGTGCTAGAGCTAGCGGGGACTACAATGAGCAGTTCTTC.

The rearrangement links TRBV12-3 or TRBV12-4 to TRBJ1-2; D is unresolved. V was trimmed by 4 bases and J by 1 base, leaving 7 bases between them. The CDR3 loop spans 13 amino acids. In DNA, the CDR3 is TGTGCCAGCAGTTACGGGAGTAACTATGGCTACACCTTC. It encodes CASSYGSNYGYTF.

This chain joins TRBV6-1 and TRBJ1-5; 9 positions match TRBD1. Trimming cost V 1 base and J 4 bases; bases outside gene matches: 5. The germline V gene encodes CDR1 MNHNS and CDR2 SASEGT. This CDR3 comprises 16 residues. This CDR3 reads CASSEEGGQGNQPQHF. The CDR3 nucleotides are TGTGCCAGCAGTGAAGAGGGGGGACAGGGAAATCAGCCCCAGCATTTT.

This clonotype was detected once. The chain recombines TRBV27 with TRBJ2-1, with a weak D call TRBD2 (6 bases). Germline-derived CDR1 and CDR2 are MNHEY and SMNVEV (reference sequence). Trimming removed 8 bases from V and 9 bases from J, with 17 bases in between. This CDR3 contains 13 residues. The CDR3 protein is CASGLRRAGEQFF. The CDR3 DNA reads TGTGCCAGCGGACTACGGAGGGCCGGTGAGCAGTTCTTC.

This clonotype has just a few counts. The chain combines TRBV20-1 with TRBJ2-1; D assignment may be TRBD1 or TRBD2 (5 bases each). This CDR3 is built from 14 residues. Germline V CDR1 and CDR2: DFQATT, SNEGSKA (reference sequence). Trimming left V 3 bases short and J 6 bases short, with 15 bases between. The CDR3, as DNA: TGCAGTGCTAGGGCTCCGGGACCAGTCAATGAGCAGTTCTTC. This codes for CSARAPGPVNEQFF.

This clonotype was detected ten times or more. The chain is built from TRBV18 and TRBJ1-2; TRBD1 matches 8 bases. V dropped 0 bases and J dropped 4; count of bases not matched to a gene: 7. CDR1 and CDR2 (germline): KGHSH, LQKENI. The CDR3 sequence is 16 residues long. This CDR3 is CASSPPDGQGRYGYTF. The CDR3 region has the DNA TGTGCCAGCTCACCACCGGACGGACAGGGCCGCTATGGCTACACCTTC. The full variable domain, completed using reference TRBV18 and TRBJ1-2, is NAGVMQNPRHLVRRRGQEARLRCSPMKGHSHVYWYRQLPEEGLKFMVYLQKENIIDESGMPKERFSAEFPKEGPSILRIQQVVRGDSAAYFCASSPPDGQGRYGYTFGSGTRLTVV.

A word on this clonotype: A read error may explain this, as a much larger clone is one base away. This chain links TRBV20-1 with TRBJ2-1, with a weak D call TRBD2 (6 bases). Trimming left V 7 bases short and J 3 bases short, with 13 bases between. The CDR3 totals 13 residues. Per the germline V gene, CDR1 is DFQATT and CDR2 is SNEGSKA (reference sequence). This CDR3 is CSVPWGDYNEQFF. CDR3 coding DNA: TGCAGTGTTCCGTGGGGGGACTACAATGAGCAGTTCTTC.

This chain uses TRBV30 with TRBJ1-6, with a possible D match to TRBD1 (6 bases). The CDR3 covers 14 residues. Germline V gene data show CDR1 as GTSNPN and CDR2 as SVGIG (reference sequence). V was cut by 3 bases and J by 7 bases, with 13 bases left in between. As DNA, the CDR3 is TGTGCCTGGAGCTACAGGGATTTGAATTCACCCCTCCACTTT. Amino acid sequence: CAWSYRDLNSPLHF. Full variable domain (remainder filled in from reference TRBV30 and TRBJ1-6): SQTIHQWPATLVQPVGSPLSLECTVEGTSNPNLYWYRQAAGRGLQLLFYSVGIGQISSEVPQNLSASRPQDRQFILSSKKLLLSDSGFYLCAWSYRDLNSPLHFGNGTRLTVT.

CDR3 residues: CSAVGTSGTDTQYF. DNA of the CDR3: TGCAGTGCTGTCGGGACTAGCGGCACAGATACGCAGTATTTT. The J gene is TRBJ2-3, the V gene TRBV20-1; 10 positions match TRBD2. After removal of 5 bases from V and 1 base from J, the junction contained 3 bases not matched to a gene. In germline, CDR1 is DFQATT, CDR2 SNEGSKA (reference sequence). This CDR3 contains 14 residues.

V usage is TRBV15 and J usage is TRBJ2-3; D is undetermined. The germline V gene encodes CDR1 LNHNV and CDR2 YYDKDF (reference sequence). Trimming stripped 5 bases from V and 3 bases from J, with 18 bases between. The CDR3 totals 16 residues. The CDR3 spells CATSQSVSPGTDTQYF. The CDR3, as DNA: TGTGCCACCAGCCAGTCCGTATCCCCCGGGACAGATACGCAGTATTTT.

The chain recombines TRBV2 with TRBJ1-2; TRBD1 might be the D (6 bases). The CDR3 totals 16 residues. CDR1 SNHLY and CDR2 FYNNEI come from the germline V gene. Trimming shortened V by 2 bases and J by 6 bases, and 19 bases separated the two germline ends. DNA of the CDR3: TGTGCCAGCAGTGAACCCTTAGGGGGGCGCGAGGATGGCTACACCTTC. It yields the protein CASSEPLGGREDGYTF.

Here the CDR3 reads CATSRDQLAGGSDTQYF. CDR3 nucleotides: TGTGCCACCAGCAGAGATCAGCTAGCGGGAGGTTCAGATACGCAGTATTTT. The chain uses TRBV15 and TRBJ2-3, with 11 bases lining up with TRBD2. The ends lost 0 bases at V and 4 bases at J; junction bases unmatched: 6. Germline CDR1 LNHNV, CDR2 YYDKDF (reference sequence). This CDR3 comprises 17 residues.

This clonotype was counted ten times or more. This sequence joins TRBV2 and TRBJ2-6; D gene ambiguous. The CDR3 has 15 amino acids. Germline-derived CDR1 and CDR2 are SNHLY and FYNNEI. V lost 6 bases to trimming and J lost 2 bases, with 11 bases between them. CDR3 nucleotide sequence: TGTGCCAGCAGCGACGTCTATACTGGGGCCAACGTCCTGACTTTC. This translates into CASSDVYTGANVLTF.

This clonotype occurred many times. This rearrangement joins TRBV3-1 to TRBJ1-4; TRBD1 matches at 8 bases. Germline CDR1 and CDR2: LGHDT and YNNKEL (reference sequence). The CDR3 contains 15 residues. V lost 4 bases and J lost 3; bases outside the gene matches: 4. CDR3 residues: CASSPTGGPNEKLFF. CDR3 DNA: TGTGCCAGCAGCCCTACAGGGGGTCCTAATGAAAAACTGTTTTTT.

This chain uses TRBV7-9 with TRBJ2-5, with 11 bases matching TRBD2. The CDR3 covers 15 residues. Looked up from germline, CDR1 is SEHNR and CDR2 is FQNEAQ (reference sequence). J gave up 3 bases and V 5 bases, and 5 bases lay outside the gene matches. The CDR3 bases are TGTGCCAGCAGCGAAACTAGCGGGAGTAAAGAGACCCAGTACTTC. Translation: CASSETSGSKETQYF.

This rearrangement joins TRBV5-6 to TRBJ2-1, with 14 nucleotides matching TRBD2. CDR1 and CDR2 from the germline V gene are SGHDT and YYEEEE. The junction had 3 bases not matched to a gene; V was cut back by 4 bases and J by 0 bases. This CDR3 contains 17 residues. The CDR3 sequence: CASSAGLAGASYNEQFF. CDR3 sequence (DNA): TGTGCCAGCAGCGCGGGACTAGCGGGGGCCTCCTACAATGAGCAGTTCTTC.

This clonotype showed up just once. The genes are TRBV20-1 and TRBJ2-3; the match to TRBD2 covers 9 bases. The length of the CDR3 is 14 residues. Looked up from germline, CDR1 is DFQATT and CDR2 is SNEGSKA (reference sequence). The V and J ends lost 5 bases and 4 bases, in that order; junction bases with no gene match: 7. The CDR3 reads CSAALAGAADTQYF. The DNA of the CDR3 is TGCAGTGCTGCGTTAGCGGGAGCAGCAGATACGCAGTATTTT.

In DNA, the CDR3 is TGTGCCAGCAGTGAAGCGCGTCTAGCGGAGCAGTTCTTC. It yields the protein CASSEARLAEQFF. The V and J genes are TRBV2 and TRBJ2-1; maybe TRBD2 (6 bases). CDR1 is SNHLY and CDR2 is FYNNEI in the germline V gene. The CDR3 totals 13 residues. The germline V and J ends were trimmed by 0 bases and 10 bases, with 10 bases remaining between them.

By its share, this clonotype is medium-sized. The chain couples TRBV29-1 to TRBJ2-7, with D uncertain. V lost 6 bases and J lost 3, with 15 bases in between. The CDR3 is made up of 13 amino acids. Germline V gene data show CDR1 as SQVTM and CDR2 as ANQGSEA. The CDR3 DNA is TGCAGCGTAGCTCATGGGATGAGCTACGAGCAGTACTTC. It specifies CSVAHGMSYEQYF.